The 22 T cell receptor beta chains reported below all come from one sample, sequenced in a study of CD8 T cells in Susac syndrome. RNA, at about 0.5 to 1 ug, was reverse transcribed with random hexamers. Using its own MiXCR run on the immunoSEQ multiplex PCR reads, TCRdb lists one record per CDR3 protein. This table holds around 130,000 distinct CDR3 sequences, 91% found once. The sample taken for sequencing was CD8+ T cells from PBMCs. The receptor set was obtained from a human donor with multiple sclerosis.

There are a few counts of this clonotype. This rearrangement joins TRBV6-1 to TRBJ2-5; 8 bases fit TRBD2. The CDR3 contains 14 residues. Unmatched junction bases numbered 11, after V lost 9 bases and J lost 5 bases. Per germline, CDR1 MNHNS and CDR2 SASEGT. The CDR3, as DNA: TGTGCCAGTCTACTAGCGGACCTCCGGGAGACCCAGTACTTC. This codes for CASLLADLRETQYF.

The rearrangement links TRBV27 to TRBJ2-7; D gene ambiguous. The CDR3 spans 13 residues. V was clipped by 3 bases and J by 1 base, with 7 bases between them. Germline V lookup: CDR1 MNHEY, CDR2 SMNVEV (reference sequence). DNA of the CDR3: TGTGCCAGCAGTTTCGAAAGGTCCTACGAGCAGTACTTC. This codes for CASSFERSYEQYF.

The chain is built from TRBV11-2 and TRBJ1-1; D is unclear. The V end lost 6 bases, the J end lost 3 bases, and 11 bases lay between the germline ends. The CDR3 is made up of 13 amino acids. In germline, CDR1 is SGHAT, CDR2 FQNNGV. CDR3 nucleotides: TGTGCCAGCAGTTTGGAGCTGCACACTGAAGCTTTCTTT. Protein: CASSLELHTEAFF.

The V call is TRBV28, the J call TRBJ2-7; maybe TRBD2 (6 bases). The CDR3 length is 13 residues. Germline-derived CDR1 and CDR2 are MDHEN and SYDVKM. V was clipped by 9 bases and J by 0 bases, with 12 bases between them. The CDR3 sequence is CASPGLLSYEQYF. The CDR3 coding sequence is TGTGCCAGTCCGGGACTCCTCTCCTACGAGCAGTACTTC.

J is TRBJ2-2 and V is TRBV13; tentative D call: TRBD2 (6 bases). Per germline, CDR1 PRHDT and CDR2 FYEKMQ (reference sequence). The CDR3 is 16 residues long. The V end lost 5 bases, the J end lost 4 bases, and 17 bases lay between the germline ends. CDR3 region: CASSAYRDSPTGELFF. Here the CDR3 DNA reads TGTGCCAGCAGCGCCTACCGGGACTCCCCCACCGGGGAGCTGTTTTTT.

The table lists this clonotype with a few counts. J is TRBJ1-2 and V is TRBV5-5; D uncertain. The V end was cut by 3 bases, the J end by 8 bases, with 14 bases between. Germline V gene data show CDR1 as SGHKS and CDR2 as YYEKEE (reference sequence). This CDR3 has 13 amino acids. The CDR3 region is CASSSRDSGGYTF. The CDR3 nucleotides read TGTGCCAGCAGCTCCCGGGATTCCGGAGGCTACACCTTC.

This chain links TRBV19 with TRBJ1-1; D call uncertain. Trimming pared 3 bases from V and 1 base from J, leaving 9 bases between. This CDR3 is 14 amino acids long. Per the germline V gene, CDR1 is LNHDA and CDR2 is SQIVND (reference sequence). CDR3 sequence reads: CASSIRKGNTEAFF. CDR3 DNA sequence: TGTGCCAGTAGTATCCGCAAGGGGAACACTGAAGCTTTCTTT.

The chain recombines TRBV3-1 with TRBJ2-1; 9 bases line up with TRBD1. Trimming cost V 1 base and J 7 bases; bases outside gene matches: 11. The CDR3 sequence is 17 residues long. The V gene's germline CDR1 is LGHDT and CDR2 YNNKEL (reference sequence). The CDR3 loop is CASSQGAGTGLINEQFF. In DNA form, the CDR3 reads TGTGCCAGCAGCCAAGGCGCTGGGACAGGGCTGATTAATGAGCAGTTCTTC.

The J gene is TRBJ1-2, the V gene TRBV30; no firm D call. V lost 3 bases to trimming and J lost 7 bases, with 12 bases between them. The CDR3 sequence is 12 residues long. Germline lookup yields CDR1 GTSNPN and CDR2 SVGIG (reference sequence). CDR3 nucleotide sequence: TGTGCCTGGAGCGCCCAAACGCCTGGCTACACCTTC. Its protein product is CAWSAQTPGYTF.

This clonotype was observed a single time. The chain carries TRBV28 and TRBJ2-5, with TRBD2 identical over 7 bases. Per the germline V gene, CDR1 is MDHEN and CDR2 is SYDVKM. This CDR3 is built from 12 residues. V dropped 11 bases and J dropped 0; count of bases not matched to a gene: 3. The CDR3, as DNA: TGTGCCCTCGGGGGGAACCAAGAGACCCAGTACTTC. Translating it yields CALGGNQETQYF. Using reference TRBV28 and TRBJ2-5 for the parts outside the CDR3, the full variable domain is DVKVTQSSRYLVKRTGEKVFLECVQDMDHENMFWYRQDPGLGLRLIYFSYDVKMKEKGDIPEGYSVSREKKERFSLILESASTNQTSMYLCALGGNQETQYFGPGTRLLVL.

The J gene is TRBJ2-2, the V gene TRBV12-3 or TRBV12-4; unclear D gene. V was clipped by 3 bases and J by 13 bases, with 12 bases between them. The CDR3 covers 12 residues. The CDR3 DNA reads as TGTGCCAGCAGTTTCGCCCCCATGGGGCTGTTTTTT. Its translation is CASSFAPMGLFF.

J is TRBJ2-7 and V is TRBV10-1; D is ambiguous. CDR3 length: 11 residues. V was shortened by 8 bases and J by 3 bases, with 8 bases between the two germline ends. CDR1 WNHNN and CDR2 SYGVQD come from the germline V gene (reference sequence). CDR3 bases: TGCGCCAGCGGTACGGGCTACGAGCAGTACTTC. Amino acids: CASGTGYEQYF.

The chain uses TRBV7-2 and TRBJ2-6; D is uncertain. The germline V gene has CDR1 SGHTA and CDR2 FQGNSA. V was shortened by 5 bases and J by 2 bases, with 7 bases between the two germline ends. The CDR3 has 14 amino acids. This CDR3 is CASSLIAGANVLTF. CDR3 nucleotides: TGTGCCAGCAGCCTAATTGCTGGGGCCAACGTCCTGACTTTC.

The CDR3 region is CSASAGGSADTQYF. The DNA of the CDR3 is TGCAGCGCATCGGCAGGGGGGTCGGCAGATACGCAGTATTTT. The chain employs TRBV29-1 and TRBJ2-3, with D possibly TRBD1 on 7 matching bases. CDR3 length equals 14 residues. With 7 bases removed from V and 4 bases from J, the gap between germline ends came to 18 bases. Looked up from germline, CDR1 is SQVTM and CDR2 is ANQGSEA.

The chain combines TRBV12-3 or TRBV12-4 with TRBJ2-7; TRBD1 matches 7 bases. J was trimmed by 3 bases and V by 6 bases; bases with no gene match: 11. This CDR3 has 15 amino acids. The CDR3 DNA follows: TGTGCCAGCAGCCCTGGGTGGGACAGCCACTACGAGCAGTACTTC. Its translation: CASSPGWDSHYEQYF.

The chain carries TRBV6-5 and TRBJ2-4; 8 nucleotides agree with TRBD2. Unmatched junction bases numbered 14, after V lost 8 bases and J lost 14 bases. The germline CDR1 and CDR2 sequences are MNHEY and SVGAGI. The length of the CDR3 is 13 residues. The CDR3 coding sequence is TGTGCCAGCTCACCCATAAGCGGGGGATTCGAGTACTTC. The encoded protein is CASSPISGGFEYF.

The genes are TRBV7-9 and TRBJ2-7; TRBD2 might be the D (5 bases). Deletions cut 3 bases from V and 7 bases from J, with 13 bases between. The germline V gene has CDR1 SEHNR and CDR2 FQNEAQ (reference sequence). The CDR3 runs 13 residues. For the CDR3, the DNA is TGTGCCAGCAGCTTCCCCGGGATGGGAGAGCAGTACTTC. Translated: CASSFPGMGEQYF.

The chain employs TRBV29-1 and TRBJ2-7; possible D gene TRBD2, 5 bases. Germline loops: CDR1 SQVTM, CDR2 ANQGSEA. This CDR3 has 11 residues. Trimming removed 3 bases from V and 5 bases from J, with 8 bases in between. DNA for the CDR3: TGCAGCGTTGACTCGGGGAACGAGCAGTACTTC. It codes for CSVDSGNEQYF.

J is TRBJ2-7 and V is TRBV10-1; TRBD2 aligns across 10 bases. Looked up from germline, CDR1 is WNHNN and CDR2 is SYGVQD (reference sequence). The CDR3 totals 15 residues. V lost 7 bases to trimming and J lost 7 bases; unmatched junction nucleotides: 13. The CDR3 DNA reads TGCGCCAGCATTCGAGCGGGAGGGCCAAAGAATGAGCAGTACTTC. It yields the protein CASIRAGGPKNEQYF.

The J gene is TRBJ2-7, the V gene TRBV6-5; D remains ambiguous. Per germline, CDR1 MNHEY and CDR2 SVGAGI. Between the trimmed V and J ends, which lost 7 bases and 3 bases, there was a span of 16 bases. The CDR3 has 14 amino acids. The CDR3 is CASTYSLGNYEQYF. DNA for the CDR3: TGTGCCAGCACCTACTCCCTGGGCAACTACGAGCAGTACTTC.

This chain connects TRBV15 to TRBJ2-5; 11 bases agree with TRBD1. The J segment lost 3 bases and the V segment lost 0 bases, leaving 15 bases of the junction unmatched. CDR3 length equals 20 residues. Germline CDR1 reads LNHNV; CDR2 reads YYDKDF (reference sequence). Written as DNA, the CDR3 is TGTGCCACCAGCAGAGATTCGTTTTTCGCAAGGACAGGGGGCGAAGAGACCCAGTACTTC. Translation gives CATSRDSFFARTGGEETQYF.

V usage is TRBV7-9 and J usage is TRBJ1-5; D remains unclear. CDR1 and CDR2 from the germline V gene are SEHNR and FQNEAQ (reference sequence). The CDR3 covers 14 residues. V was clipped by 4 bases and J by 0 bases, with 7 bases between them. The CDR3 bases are TGTGCCAGCAGCTCCTTAAATAGCAATCAGCCCCAGCATTTT. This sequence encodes CASSSLNSNQPQHF.